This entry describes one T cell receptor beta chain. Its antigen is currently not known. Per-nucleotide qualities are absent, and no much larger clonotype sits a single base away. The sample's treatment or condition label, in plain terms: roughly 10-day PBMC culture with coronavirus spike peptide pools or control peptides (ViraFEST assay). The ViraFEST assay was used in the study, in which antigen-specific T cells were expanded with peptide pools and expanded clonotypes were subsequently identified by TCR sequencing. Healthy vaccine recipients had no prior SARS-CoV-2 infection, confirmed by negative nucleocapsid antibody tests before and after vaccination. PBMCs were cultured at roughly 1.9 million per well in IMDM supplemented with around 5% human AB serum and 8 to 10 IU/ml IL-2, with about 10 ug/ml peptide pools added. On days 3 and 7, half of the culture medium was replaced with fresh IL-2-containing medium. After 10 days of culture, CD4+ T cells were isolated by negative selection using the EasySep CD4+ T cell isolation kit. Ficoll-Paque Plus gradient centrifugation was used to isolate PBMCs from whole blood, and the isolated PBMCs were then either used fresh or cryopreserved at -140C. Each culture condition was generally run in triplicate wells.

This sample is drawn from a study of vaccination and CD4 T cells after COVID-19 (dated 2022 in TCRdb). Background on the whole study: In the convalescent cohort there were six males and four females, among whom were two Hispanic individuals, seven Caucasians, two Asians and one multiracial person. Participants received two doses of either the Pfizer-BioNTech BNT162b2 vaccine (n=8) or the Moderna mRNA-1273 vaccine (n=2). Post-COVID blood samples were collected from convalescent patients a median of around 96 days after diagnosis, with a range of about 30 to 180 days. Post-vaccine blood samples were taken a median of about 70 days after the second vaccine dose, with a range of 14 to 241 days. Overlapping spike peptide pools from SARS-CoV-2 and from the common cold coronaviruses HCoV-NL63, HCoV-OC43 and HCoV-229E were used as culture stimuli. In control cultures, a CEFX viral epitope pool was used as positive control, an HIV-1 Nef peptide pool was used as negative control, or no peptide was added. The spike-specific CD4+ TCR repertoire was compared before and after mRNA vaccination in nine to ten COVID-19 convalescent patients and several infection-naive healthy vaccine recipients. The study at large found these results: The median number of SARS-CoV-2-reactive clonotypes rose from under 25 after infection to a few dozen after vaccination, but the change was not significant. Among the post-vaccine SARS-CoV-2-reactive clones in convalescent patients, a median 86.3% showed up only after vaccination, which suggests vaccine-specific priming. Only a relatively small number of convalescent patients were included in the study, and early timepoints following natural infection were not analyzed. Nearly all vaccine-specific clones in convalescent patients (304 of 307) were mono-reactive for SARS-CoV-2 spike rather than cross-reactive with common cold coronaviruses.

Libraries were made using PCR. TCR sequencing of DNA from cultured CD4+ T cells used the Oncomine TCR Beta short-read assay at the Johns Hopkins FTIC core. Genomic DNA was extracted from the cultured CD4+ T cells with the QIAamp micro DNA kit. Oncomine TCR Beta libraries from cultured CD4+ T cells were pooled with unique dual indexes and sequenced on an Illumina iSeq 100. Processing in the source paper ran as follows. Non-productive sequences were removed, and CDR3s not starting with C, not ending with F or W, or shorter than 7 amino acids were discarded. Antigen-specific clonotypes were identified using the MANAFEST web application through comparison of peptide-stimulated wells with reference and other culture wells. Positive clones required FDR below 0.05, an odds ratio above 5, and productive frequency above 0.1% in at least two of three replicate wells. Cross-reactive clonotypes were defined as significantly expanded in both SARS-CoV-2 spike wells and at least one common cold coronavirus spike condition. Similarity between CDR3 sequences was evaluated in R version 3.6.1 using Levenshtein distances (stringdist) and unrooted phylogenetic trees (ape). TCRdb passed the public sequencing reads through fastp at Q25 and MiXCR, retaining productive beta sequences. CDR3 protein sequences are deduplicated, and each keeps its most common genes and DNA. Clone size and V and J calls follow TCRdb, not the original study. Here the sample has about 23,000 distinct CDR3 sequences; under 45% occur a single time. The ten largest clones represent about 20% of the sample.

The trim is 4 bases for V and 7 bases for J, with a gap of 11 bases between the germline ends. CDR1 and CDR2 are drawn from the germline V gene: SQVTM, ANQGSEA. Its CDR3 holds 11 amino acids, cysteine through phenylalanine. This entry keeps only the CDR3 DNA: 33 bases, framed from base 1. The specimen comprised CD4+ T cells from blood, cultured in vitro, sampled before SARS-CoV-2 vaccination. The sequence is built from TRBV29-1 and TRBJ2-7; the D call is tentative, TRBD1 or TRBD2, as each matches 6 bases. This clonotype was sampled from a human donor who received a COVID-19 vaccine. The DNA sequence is TGCAGCGTTGGGGGGGCGAGGGAGCAGTACTTC. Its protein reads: CSVGGAREQYF.